These 5 T cell receptor beta chains were all obtained from the same sample, sequenced in a study of neurological immune-mediated disorders. One entry per CDR3 protein, called by TCRdb with MiXCR from the 5' RACE reads. The sample includes tens of thousands of distinct CDR3 sequences, 3.6% of them seen just once. The material sequenced was PBMCs. These receptors were taken from a man aged 25-45 years with multiple sclerosis.

The V gene is TRBV14, the J gene TRBJ2-2; D is unresolved. Germline CDR1 reads SGHDN; CDR2 reads FVKESK. V lost 3 bases and J lost 1, with 3 bases in between. CDR3 length: 13 residues. CDR3: CASSQGNTGELFF. CDR3 nucleotide sequence: TGTGCCAGCAGCCAGGGGAACACCGGGGAGCTGTTTTTT.

The chain couples TRBV20-1 to TRBJ2-3; tentatively, D is TRBD2 (6 bases). Trimming pared 0 bases from V and 2 bases from J, leaving 15 bases between. This CDR3 is built from 16 residues. Germline CDR1 reads DFQATT; CDR2 reads SNEGSKA (reference sequence). The CDR3 loop is CSARDRTGVPTDTQYF. In nucleotides, the CDR3 is TGCAGTGCTAGAGATAGAACGGGAGTCCCCACAGATACGCAGTATTTT.

This clonotype has ten or more counts. The chain carries TRBV10-3 and TRBJ2-4; TRBD2 agrees at 8 bases. Germline trimming cut 3 bases from V and 7 bases from J; bases unmatched to any gene: 5. Per the germline V gene, CDR1 is ENHRY and CDR2 is SYGVKD. The CDR3 runs 14 residues. As DNA, the CDR3 is TGTGCCATCAGTGACGGGGCTAGCGGGAACATTCAGTACTTC. It specifies CAISDGASGNIQYF.

This clonotype was seen many times. The J gene is TRBJ2-3, the V gene TRBV20-1, with TRBD2 matching 11 bases. Germline CDR1 DFQATT, CDR2 SNEGSKA (reference sequence). Germline trimming cut 3 bases from V and 4 bases from J; bases unmatched to any gene: 18. The CDR3 is made up of 19 amino acids. The CDR3 region is CSASRSSSGRLLKADTQYF. CDR3 nucleotide sequence: TGCAGTGCTAGCCGGTCGTCTAGCGGGAGGCTCCTAAAGGCAGATACGCAGTATTTT.

This clonotype has ten or more counts. The V gene is TRBV7-2, the J gene TRBJ2-7; D is unclear. V gave up 5 bases and J gave up 5 bases, with 13 bases separating them. The length of the CDR3 is 13 residues. The germline gives CDR1 SGHTA, CDR2 FQGNSA. The CDR3 nucleotides are TGTGCCAGCAGCCCCATTCCCGGCCACGAGCAGTACTTC. Translation gives CASSPIPGHEQYF. Looking up the rest from reference TRBV7-2 and TRBJ2-7 gives the full variable domain: GAGVSQSPSNKVTEKGKDVELRCDPISGHTALYWYRQSLGQGLEFLIYFQGNSAPDKSGLPSDRFSAERTGGSVSTLTIQRTQQEDSAVYLCASSPIPGHEQYFGPGTRLTVT.